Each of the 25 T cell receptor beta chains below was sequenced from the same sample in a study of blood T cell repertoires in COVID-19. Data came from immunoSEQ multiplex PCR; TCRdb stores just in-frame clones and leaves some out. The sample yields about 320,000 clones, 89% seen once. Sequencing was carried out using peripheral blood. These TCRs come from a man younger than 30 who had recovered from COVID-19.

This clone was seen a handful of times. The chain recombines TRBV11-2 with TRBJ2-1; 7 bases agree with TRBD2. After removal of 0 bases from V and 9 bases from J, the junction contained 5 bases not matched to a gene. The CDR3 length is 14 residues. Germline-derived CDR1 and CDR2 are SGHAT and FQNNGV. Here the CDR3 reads CASSLEAGVSEQFF. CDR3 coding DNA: TGTGCCAGCAGCTTAGAGGCGGGGGTGAGTGAGCAGTTCTTC.

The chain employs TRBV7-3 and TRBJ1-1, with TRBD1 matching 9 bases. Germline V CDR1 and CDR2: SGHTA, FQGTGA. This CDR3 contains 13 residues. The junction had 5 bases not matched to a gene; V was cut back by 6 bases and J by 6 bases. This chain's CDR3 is CASRLGQGSEAFF. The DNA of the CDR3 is TGTGCCAGCAGGTTGGGACAGGGCTCTGAAGCTTTCTTT. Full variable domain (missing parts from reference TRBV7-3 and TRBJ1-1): GAGVSQTPSNKVTEKGKYVELRCDPISGHTALYWYRQSLGQGPEFLIYFQGTGAADDSGLPNDRFFAVRPEGSVSTLKIQRTERGDSAVYLCASRLGQGSEAFFGQGTRLTVV.

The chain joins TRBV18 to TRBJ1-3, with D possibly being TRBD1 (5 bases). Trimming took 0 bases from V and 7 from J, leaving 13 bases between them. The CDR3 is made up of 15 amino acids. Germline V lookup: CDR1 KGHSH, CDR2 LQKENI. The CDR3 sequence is CASSPPEGLGNTIYF. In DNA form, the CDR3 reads TGTGCCAGCTCACCACCGGAGGGGTTGGGGAACACCATATATTTT.

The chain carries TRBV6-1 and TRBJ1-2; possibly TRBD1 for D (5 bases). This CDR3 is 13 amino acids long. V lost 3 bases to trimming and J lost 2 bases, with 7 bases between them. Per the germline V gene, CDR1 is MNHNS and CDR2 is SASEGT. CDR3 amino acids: CASSESGNYGYTF. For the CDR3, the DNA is TGTGCCAGCAGTGAGTCAGGGAACTATGGCTACACCTTC.

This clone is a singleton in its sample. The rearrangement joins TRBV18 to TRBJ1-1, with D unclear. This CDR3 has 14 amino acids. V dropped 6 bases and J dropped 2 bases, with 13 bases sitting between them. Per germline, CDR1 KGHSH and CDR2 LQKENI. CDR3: CASSQQYSNTEAFF. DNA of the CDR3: TGTGCCAGCTCCCAACAGTATTCAAACACTGAAGCTTTCTTT.

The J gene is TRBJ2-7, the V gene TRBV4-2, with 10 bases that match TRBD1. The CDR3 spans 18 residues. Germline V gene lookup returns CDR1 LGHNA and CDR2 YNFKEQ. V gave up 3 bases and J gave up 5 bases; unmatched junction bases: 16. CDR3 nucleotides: TGTGCCAGCAGCCACCACTTGGACAGGGGGGCCCTTGGGAACGAGCAGTACTTC. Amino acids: CASSHHLDRGALGNEQYF.

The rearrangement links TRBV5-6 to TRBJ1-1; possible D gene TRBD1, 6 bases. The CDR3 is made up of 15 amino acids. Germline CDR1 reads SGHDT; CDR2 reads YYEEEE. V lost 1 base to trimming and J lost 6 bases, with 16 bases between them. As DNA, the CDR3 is TGTGCCAGCAGCTTGTGGGGACCTCAGGGGCCTGAAGCTTTCTTT. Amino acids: CASSLWGPQGPEAFF.

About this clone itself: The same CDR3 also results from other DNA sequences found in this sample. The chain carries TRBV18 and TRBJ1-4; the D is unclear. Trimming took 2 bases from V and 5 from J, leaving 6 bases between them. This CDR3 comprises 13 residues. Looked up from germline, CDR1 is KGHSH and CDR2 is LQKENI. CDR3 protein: CASSPGQNEKLFF. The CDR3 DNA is TGTGCCAGCTCACCAGGGCAGAATGAAAAACTGTTTTTT. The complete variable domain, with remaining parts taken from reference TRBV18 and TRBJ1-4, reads NAGVMQNPRHLVRRRGQEARLRCSPMKGHSHVYWYRQLPEEGLKFMVYLQKENIIDESGMPKERFSAEFPKEGPSILRIQQVVRGDSAAYFCASSPGQNEKLFFGSGTQLSVL.

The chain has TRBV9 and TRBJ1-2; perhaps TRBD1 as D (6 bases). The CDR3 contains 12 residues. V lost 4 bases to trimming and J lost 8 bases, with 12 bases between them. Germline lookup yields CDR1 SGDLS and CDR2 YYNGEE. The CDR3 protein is CASSPYRVGYTF. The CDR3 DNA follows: TGTGCCAGCAGCCCCTACAGGGTCGGCTACACCTTC.

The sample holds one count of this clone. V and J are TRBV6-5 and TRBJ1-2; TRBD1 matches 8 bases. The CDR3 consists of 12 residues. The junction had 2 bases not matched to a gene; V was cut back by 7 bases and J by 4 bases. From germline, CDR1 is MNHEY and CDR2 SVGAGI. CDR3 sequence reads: CASTGTGYGYTF. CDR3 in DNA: TGTGCCAGCACCGGGACAGGCTATGGCTACACCTTC.

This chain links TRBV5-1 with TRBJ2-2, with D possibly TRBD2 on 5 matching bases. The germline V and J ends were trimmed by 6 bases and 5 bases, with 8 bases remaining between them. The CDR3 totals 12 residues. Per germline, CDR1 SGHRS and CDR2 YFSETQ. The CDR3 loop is CASKTGTGELFF. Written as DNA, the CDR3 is TGCGCCAGCAAAACGGGGACCGGGGAGCTGTTTTTT.

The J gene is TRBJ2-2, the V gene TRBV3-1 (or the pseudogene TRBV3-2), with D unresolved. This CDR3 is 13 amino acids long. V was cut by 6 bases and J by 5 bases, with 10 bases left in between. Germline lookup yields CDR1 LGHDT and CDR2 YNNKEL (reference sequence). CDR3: CASRHAATGELFF. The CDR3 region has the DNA TGTGCCAGCAGGCACGCAGCGACCGGGGAGCTGTTTTTT.

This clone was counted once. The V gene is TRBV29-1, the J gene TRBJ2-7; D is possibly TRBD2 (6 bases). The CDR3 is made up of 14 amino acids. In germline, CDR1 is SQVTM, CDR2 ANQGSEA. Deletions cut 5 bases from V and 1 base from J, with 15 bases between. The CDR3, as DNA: TGCAGCGTTAAAGGGACTGGGAGATCCTACGAGCAGTACTTC. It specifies CSVKGTGRSYEQYF.

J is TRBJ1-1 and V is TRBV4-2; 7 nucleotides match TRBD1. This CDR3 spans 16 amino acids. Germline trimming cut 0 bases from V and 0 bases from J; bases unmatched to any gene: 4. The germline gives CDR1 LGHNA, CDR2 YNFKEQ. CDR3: CASSQDDRALNTEAFF. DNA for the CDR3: TGTGCCAGCAGCCAAGATGACAGGGCCCTGAACACTGAAGCTTTCTTT.

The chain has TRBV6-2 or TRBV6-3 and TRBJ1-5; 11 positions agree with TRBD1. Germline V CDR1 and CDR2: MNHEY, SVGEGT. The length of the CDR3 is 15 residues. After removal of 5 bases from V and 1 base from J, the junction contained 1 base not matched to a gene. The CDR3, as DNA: TGTGCCAGCAGTAGGGACAGGGGGAGCAATCAGCCCCAGCATTTT. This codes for CASSRDRGSNQPQHF.

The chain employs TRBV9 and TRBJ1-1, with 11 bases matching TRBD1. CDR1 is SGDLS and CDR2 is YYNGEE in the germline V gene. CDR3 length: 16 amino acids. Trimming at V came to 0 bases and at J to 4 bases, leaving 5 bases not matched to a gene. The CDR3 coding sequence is TGTGCCAGCAGCGTAGGGACAGGGGGCGTTGGCACTGAAGCTTTCTTT. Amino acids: CASSVGTGGVGTEAFF.

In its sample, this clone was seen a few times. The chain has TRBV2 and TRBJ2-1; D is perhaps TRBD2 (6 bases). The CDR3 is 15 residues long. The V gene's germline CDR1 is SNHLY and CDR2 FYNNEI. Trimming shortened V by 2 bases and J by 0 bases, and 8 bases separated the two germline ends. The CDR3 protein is CASSEFGSSYNEQFF. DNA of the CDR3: TGTGCCAGCAGTGAATTCGGGAGCTCCTACAATGAGCAGTTCTTC.

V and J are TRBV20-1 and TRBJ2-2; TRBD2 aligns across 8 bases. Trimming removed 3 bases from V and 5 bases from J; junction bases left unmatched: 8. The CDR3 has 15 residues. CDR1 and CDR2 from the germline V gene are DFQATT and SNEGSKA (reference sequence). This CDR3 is CSASRGGSSTGELFF. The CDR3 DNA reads TGCAGTGCTAGTCGCGGGGGGTCGTCAACCGGGGAGCTGTTTTTT.

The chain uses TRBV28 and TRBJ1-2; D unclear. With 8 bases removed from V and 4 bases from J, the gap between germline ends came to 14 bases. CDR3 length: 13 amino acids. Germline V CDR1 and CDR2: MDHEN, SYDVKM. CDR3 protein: CASRGSNIYGYTF. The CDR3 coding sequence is TGTGCCAGCCGCGGCAGTAATATCTATGGCTACACCTTC.

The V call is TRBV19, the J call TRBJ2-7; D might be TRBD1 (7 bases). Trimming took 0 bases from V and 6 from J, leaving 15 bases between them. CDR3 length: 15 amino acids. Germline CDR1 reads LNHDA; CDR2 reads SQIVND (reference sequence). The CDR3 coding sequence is TGTGCCAGTAGTATAGATGGGCAGGGGGGTTTCGAGCAGTACTTC. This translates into CASSIDGQGGFEQYF.

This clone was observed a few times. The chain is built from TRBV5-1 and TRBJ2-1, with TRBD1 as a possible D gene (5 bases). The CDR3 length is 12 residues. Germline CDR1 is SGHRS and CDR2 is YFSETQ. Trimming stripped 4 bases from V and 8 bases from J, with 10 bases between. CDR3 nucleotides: TGCGCCAGCAGCCCTGCCAGGGATGAGCAGTTCTTC. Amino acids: CASSPARDEQFF. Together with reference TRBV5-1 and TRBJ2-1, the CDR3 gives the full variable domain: KAGVTQTPRYLIKTRGQQVTLSCSPISGHRSVSWYQQTPGQGLQFLFEYFSETQRNKGNFPGRFSGRQFSNSRSEMNVSTLELGDSALYLCASSPARDEQFFGPGTRLTVL.

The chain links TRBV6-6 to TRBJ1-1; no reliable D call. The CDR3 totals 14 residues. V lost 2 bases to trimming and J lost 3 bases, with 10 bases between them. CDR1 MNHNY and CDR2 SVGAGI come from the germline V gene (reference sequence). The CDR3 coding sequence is TGTGCCAGCAGTTACGGAGGTACTGACACTGAAGCTTTCTTT. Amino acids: CASSYGGTDTEAFF.

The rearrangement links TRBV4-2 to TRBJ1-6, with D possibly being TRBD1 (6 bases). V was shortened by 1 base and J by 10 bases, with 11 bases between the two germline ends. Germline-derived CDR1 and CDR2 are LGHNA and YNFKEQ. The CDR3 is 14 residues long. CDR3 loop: CASSQGGQESPLHF. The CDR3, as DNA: TGTGCCAGCAGCCAAGGGGGGCAAGAGTCACCCCTCCACTTT.

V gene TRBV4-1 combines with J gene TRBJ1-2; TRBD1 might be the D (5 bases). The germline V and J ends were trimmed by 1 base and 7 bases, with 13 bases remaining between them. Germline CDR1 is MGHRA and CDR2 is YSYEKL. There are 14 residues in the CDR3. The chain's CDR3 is CASSQVSGGAGYTF. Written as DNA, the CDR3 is TGCGCCAGCAGCCAAGTATCCGGGGGTGCTGGCTACACCTTC.

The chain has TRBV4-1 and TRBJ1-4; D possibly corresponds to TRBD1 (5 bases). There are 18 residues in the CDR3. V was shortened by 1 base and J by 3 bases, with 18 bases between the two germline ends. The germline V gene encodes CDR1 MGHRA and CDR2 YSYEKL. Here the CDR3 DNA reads TGCGCCAGCAGCCAAGTAACGGGCTTCGGGGGTTCTAATGAAAAACTGTTTTTT. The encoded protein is CASSQVTGFGGSNEKLFF.